This passage covers 7 T cell receptor beta chains from one sample sequenced in a study of B cell selection in AIRE deficiency. Regulatory T cells were sorted as CD4+CD25hiCD127low/negative cells. Assay: immunoSEQ multiplex PCR; the TCRdb copy retains only in-frame clones and omits some. The repertoire includes 20,000 to 30,000 clones, about 92% of them detected once, and about 1.1% sits in the top ten. Sequenced material: CD4+CD25+ Tregs sorted from PBMCs. The receptors shown here come from a human donor in good health.

DNA of the CDR3: TGTGCCAGCAGTTACGGGGTTTCGGGCTCCTACGAGCAGTACTTC. As protein: CASSYGVSGSYEQYF. This sequence joins TRBV6-5 and TRBJ2-7, with D unresolved. The V gene lost 2 bases and the J gene lost 0 bases, with 11 bases spanning the gap. This CDR3 spans 15 amino acids. Germline CDR1 is MNHEY and CDR2 is SVGAGI.

The gene calls are TRBV14 and TRBJ1-2; unclear D gene. Trimming removed 0 bases at V and 5 bases at J, with 13 bases between. The CDR3 runs to 15 residues. From germline, CDR1 is SGHDN and CDR2 FVKESK. CDR3 in amino acids: CASSQDKRLGYGYTF. CDR3 coding DNA: TGTGCCAGCAGCCAAGATAAAAGGCTGGGGTATGGCTACACCTTC.

This clone appeared a single time. The rearrangement joins TRBV19 to TRBJ2-7; no firm D call. The CDR3 length is 13 residues. Germline values: CDR1 LNHDA, CDR2 SQIVND (reference sequence). With 2 bases removed from V and 4 bases from J, the gap between germline ends came to 9 bases. CDR3 sequence reads: CASSIKTGYEQYF. Written as DNA, the CDR3 is TGTGCCAGTAGTATAAAGACCGGGTACGAGCAGTACTTC.

The rearrangement uses TRBV19 and TRBJ1-2, with 9 positions matching TRBD1. Germline V gene sequence: CDR1 LNHDA, CDR2 SQIVND (reference sequence). The CDR3 runs 15 residues. V shed 6 bases and J 2 bases; nucleotides not matched to a gene: 7. Here the CDR3 reads CASRDRGVTNYGYTF. The CDR3 DNA reads TGTGCCAGTAGAGACAGGGGGGTAACGAACTATGGCTACACCTTC.

The J gene is TRBJ2-7, the V gene TRBV5-1, with 7 bases aligning to TRBD1. J was trimmed by 5 bases and V by 4 bases; bases with no gene match: 9. Germline lookup yields CDR1 SGHRS and CDR2 YFSETQ. The CDR3 loop spans 14 amino acids. This CDR3 reads CASSTGTEINEQYF. The CDR3, as DNA: TGCGCCAGCAGCACCGGGACAGAGATAAACGAGCAGTACTTC.

This chain uses TRBV28 with TRBJ2-2; D gene ambiguous. The germline gives CDR1 MDHEN, CDR2 SYDVKM. The CDR3 has 13 amino acids. The V and J ends lost 10 bases and 2 bases respectively, with 11 bases between them. The CDR3 spells CANLDTNTGELFF. For the CDR3, the DNA is TGTGCCAACCTCGACACAAACACCGGGGAGCTGTTTTTT.

The gene calls are TRBV18 and TRBJ2-3, with D uncertain. Trimming cost V 1 base and J 1 base, with 9 bases left between them. The CDR3 contains 15 residues. Per germline, CDR1 KGHSH and CDR2 LQKENI. CDR3 nucleotides: TGTGCCAGCTCACCACGAAGGCCAGGCACAGATACGCAGTATTTT. Translated: CASSPRRPGTDTQYF. Together with reference TRBV18 and TRBJ2-3, the CDR3 gives the full variable domain: NAGVMQNPRHLVRRRGQEARLRCSPMKGHSHVYWYRQLPEEGLKFMVYLQKENIIDESGMPKERFSAEFPKEGPSILRIQQVVRGDSAAYFCASSPRRPGTDTQYFGPGTRLTVL.